Sequencing of this T cell receptor (beta chain) was carried out in a study of cytomegalovirus exposure and HLA in healthy donors (dated by TCRdb to between 2016 and 2019). Study-level background: According to an earlier analysis of a few hundred of the donors, about 179 million T cells yielded over 100 million unique TCR beta sequences and 250 to 350 Gb of sequence data. The T cell repertoires of under 750 subjects were profiled by immunosequencing and related to cytomegalovirus serostatus. Rather than using new phenotypic data, the later analysis identified candidate immune exposures from TCR beta sequences and from how often those sequences occurred across donors. Besides the first cohort of around 700 subjects, a separate validation cohort made up of 120 different subjects was used. Roughly 310 gigabases of sequencing data and approximately 80 million unique TCR sequences were included in an early release covering about 620 HLA-typed donors. An earlier analysis of some 500 of the donors used high-throughput TCR beta sequencing to judge whether each TCR beta V gene segment behaved as functional or pseudogenic. The number of typed donors differed by locus: about 620-640 for A, B, C, DRB1 and DQB1; 522 for DQA1; some 610 for DPA1; and around 470 for DPB1. Donor age, sex, ethnicity and CMV serostatus were compiled alongside the repertoire data. Genome-wide SNP genotypes for about 65% of the 666 donors were used in a later genetic analysis, which treated that subset as a discovery cohort. Of the 350 to 450 genotyped donors, about 80% fell in the genetic ancestry cluster associated with self-reported Caucasian donors. The study aimed to test whether signatures of past pathogen exposure could be identified by cataloging public T cell receptors. Because of strong linkage in the cohort, four to six DR-DQ haplotypes were treated as single units for association and clustering. Class I and class II HLA loci were covered by the typing at four-digit resolution. The study combined high-throughput TCR immunosequencing, statistical association of individual TCRs with disease status, and machine learning to predict cytomegalovirus infection status. A later analysis re-examined previously published TCR beta repertoires from several hundred donors and added high-resolution HLA genotyping to investigate patterns of TCR occurrence. Across 300 to 400 genotyped donors of the cohort, an average of approximately 240,000 unique TCR beta nucleotide sequences per donor were sequenced, and about a sixth of those sequences were non-productive. All discovery cohort repertoires had been generated using a single sequencing platform.

Regarding this clone: Its recognized antigen is unknown. Base qualities are not at hand, and no much larger clone is one base apart.

Findings and caveats that apply to the study as a whole: Three of the identified cytomegalovirus-associated TCR beta chains were confirmed in vitro to be specific for cytomegalovirus antigens. Most TCR sequences were seen in very few donors, while some public TCRs were found in many individuals. According to a later genetic analysis, donors in an Asian-associated ancestry cluster had fewer N-insertions in productive TCRs than the approximately 610-donor mean. A further reported finding was that TCR beta sequences accurately predicted the HLA-A and HLA-B alleles for most subjects in the first cohort. Because some donors lacked HLA typing at each locus, the association tests relied only on the typed subset. In an earlier analysis of fewer than 700 of the donors, most TCR beta V segments appeared in productive rearrangements about 87% or about 30% of the time, broadly matching IMGT annotations. In a later analysis, HLA-associated TCR beta chains were found to be more clonally expanded and to have lower generation probabilities than equally common non-associated chains. In a later analysis, more than 15,000 TCR beta sequences were associated with specific HLA alleles at a false discovery rate of 0.05. According to a later analysis, most CMV-associated TCR beta chains appeared to be HLA-restricted, and the HLA associations seemed to be driven largely by CMV exposure. The cohort was sequenced for TCR beta chains only, and without alpha or paired-chain data the features that could be detected were limited. Several of the top co-occurrence clusters appeared to be linked to parvovirus B19, influenza, CMV and Epstein-Barr virus, according to a later analysis. A group of highly shared sequence variants was considered likely to be a technical artifact of the sequencing pipeline. For the cohort, immune exposure information was limited to CMV serostatus. An association between a missense DCLRE1C variant and V-gene and J-gene trimming of TCR beta chains was found in a later genetic analysis and replicated in an independent cohort. It was suggested by the authors that the approach could potentially be generalized to other disease states and immunological phenotypes. In a later analysis, TCR association rates were found to vary across HLA loci, with the most associated TCRs seen for DRB1 alleles and the fewest for HLA-C alleles. The earlier analysis of approximately 590 of the donors excluded over 15 rarely observed V segments, including chromosome 9 orphons, because counts were too low. Strong co-occurrence of HLA alleles, especially DR and DQ, made assigning TCR associations to individual alleles difficult. Sequencing depth was assumed to be roughly uniform across donors in the presence/absence analyses, though that assumption may not hold. Correlated functional status among segregating V segments might be attributable to linkage disequilibrium, but an unknown experimental factor could not be ruled out. Cytomegalovirus status was reported to be diagnosed by the classifier with high specificity and sensitivity in both the original and validation cohorts. Because the 87-base-pair reads could not distinguish some IMGT-functional V segments, including TRBV6-2 and TRBV6-3, those segments were excluded. In the study, about 150 TCR beta chains were listed as associated with cytomegalovirus.

The cohort consisted of fewer than 700 healthy bone marrow donors. At the time of sampling, all cohort members were nominally healthy, though unrecorded immune exposures were likely present. The donor tested CMV seropositive and was one of the 289 seropositive cohort members. A peripheral blood sample was collected from each donor, and TCR beta sequencing was performed on peripheral blood mononuclear cells. The Qiagen DNeasy Blood Extraction Kit was used to extract genomic DNA from the blood cell samples. The method was the immunoSEQ multiplex PCR assay. For the multiplex PCR, a mixture combining 60 forward primers for TCR Vbeta segments and 13 reverse primers for TCR Jbeta segments was used. A multiplex PCR assay on genomic DNA amplified the CDR3 region of rearranged TCR beta genes. The Illumina HiSeq System was used to sequence the amplified TCR beta libraries as 87-base-pair reads. The authors' analysis ran thus. In a later analysis, approximately 74 million unique TCR beta chains were counted across the approximately 620 repertoires, and approximately 11 million of these chains were shared by at least two donors. To remove PCR and sequencing errors, raw reads were error-corrected and collapsed into unique sequences using a nearest-neighbor algorithm that merged closely related sequences. Alignment of CDR3 sequences to IMGT reference sequences was used to assign V, D and J gene segments. Each retained sequence needed at least a six-nucleotide match to both a V gene segment and a J gene segment. Rearrangements were classified as productive when the CDR3 lacked stop codons and remained in frame with V and J, and all other rearrangements were classified as non-productive. Following IMGT convention, CDR3 was defined as the stretch from the second conserved V-encoded cysteine to the conserved J-encoded phenylalanine. Sequences without an unambiguous match to a single V gene segment were excluded from the earlier analysis of approximately 560 of the donors. An earlier analysis of a few hundred of the donors called V segments functional above 56.7% productive rearrangements and segregating when the between-donor standard deviation exceeded 5%. A statistical classification framework was built to diagnose cytomegalovirus status from the catalog of TCR beta chain sequences. V and J gene assignment, in a later analysis, came from comparing TCR nucleotide sequences with IMGT/GENE-DB human TR gene sequences. A later analysis assigned CDR3 sequences and most-parsimonious VDJ recombination scenarios with the TCRdist pipeline. In a later analysis, each TCR beta chain was defined by its CDR3 amino acid sequence together with its V-gene family, and reads lacking a unique V-gene family were excluded. To address suspected cross-contamination and a sequencing artifact, a later analysis removed roughly 640 highly shared, low-generation-probability nucleotide sequences. A later analysis calculated a clonal expansion index for each public chain from normalized within-repertoire ranks of inferred template counts. In a later analysis, generation probabilities were computed using a VDJ recombination model fitted to out-of-frame rearrangements, and the results were checked against IGoR. Hypergeometric tests were used in a later analysis to score TCR-TCR, TCR-HLA and TCR-CMV co-occurrence, with a repertoire-size bias correction applied to the TCR pairs. In a later analysis, false discovery rates were estimated by permuting HLA or CMV assignments 20 times. A later analysis grouped co-occurring TCRs with DBSCAN, adding TCRdist sequence similarity when clustering within HLA-allele-positive subsets. For co-occurrence clustering, repertoires with fewer than 30,000 or more than 120,000 public chains were excluded, along with about five repertoires with anomalous nucleotide sharing. TCRdb's version of the immuneACCESS table is confined to in-frame rearrangements and falls short of the full clone set. An unresolved V gene accounts for under half of the shortfall where checked; the remainder is of unknown origin. D and trimming were read from the DNA, whereas the V and J calls and clone size are those reported in that table. This sample has 160,000 or so clones in its table, and about four fifths of those were observed once. The ten largest clones add up to 6.5% to 7.5% of the sample.

The CDR3 covers 15 residues, taking in both the cysteine and the phenylalanine. Just CDR3 DNA is preserved here, 45 bases in frame from base 1. V loses 6 bases, J loses 3 bases, and the germline ends lie 14 bases apart. From the germline V gene, CDR1 is SNHLY and CDR2 is FYNNEI. The rearranged chain carries TRBV2 and TRBJ1-4; tentative D gene TRBD1, with 6 bases matching. The sequence came from a woman aged 25 to 39 in good health and CMV-seropositive. Source material: PBMCs. The CDR3 protein sequence reads: CASSGQLTSNEKLFF. The bases are TGTGCCAGCAGCGGACAGCTTACCTCTAATGAAAAACTGTTTTTT.